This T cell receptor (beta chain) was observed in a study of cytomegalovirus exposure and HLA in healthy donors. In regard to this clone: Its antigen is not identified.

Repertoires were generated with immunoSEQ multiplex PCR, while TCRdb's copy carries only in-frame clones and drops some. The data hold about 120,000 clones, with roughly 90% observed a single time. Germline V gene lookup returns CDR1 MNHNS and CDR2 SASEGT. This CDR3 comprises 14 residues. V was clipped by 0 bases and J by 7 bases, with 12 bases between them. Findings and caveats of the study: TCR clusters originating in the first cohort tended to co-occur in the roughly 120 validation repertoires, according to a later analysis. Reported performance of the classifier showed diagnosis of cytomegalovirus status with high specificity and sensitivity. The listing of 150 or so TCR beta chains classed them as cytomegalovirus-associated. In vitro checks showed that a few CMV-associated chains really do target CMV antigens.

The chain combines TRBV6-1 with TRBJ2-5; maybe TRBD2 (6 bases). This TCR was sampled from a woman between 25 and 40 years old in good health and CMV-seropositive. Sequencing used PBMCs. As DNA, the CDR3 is TGTGCCAGCAGTGAAGCAGGTGGGCGGGGGACCCAGTACTTC. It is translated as CASSEAGGRGTQYF.